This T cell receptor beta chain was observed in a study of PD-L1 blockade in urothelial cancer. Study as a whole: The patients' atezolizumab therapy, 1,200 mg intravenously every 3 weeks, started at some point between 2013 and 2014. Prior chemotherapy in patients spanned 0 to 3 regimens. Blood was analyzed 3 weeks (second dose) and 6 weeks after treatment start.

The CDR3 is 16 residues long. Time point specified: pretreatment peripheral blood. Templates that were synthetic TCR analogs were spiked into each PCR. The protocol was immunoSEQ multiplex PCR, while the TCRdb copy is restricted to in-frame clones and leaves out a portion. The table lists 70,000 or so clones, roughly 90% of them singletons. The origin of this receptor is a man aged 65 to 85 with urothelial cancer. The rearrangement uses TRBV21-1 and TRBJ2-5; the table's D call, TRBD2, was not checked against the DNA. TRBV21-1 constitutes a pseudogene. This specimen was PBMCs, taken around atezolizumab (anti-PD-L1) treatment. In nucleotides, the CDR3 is TGTGCCAGCAGCAACGGGGAGGGACCGCACCAAGAGACCCAGTACTTC. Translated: CASSNGEGPHQETQYF.